The 13 T cell receptor beta chains given below trace back to one sample, sequenced in a study of T cell repertoires in cytomegalovirus infection. Antigens of these TCRs are unknown. MiXCR, run by TCRdb on the reads, gives a single entry per CDR3 protein. This sample carries 680,000 or so distinct CDR3 sequences, around 32% of them seen once, and the ten largest clones take roughly 20%. Source: cultured PBMCs, taken from culture after CMV antigen stimulation. Every receptor here comes from a human donor in good health (CMV status not recorded). Some clones in this sample may be carry-over from other donors' samples.

This clonotype was seen repeatedly, ten times or more. This sequence joins TRBV19 and TRBJ2-1; no clear D. Germline V gene lookup returns CDR1 LNHDA and CDR2 SQIVND (reference sequence). The CDR3 sequence is 12 residues long. Trimming took 5 bases from V and 6 from J, leaving 8 bases between them. Here the CDR3 reads CASSSTSNEQFF. CDR3 nucleotides: TGTGCCAGTAGTTCGACAAGCAATGAGCAGTTCTTC.

In this sample, this clonotype turned up a few times. The chain has TRBV6-1 and TRBJ1-5; D not certain. This CDR3 has 14 amino acids. V was shortened by 8 bases and J by 3 bases, with 14 bases between the two germline ends. Germline values: CDR1 MNHNS, CDR2 SASEGT. The CDR3 DNA sequence: TGTGCCAGCGTACGAAAGGTAACCAATCAGCCCCAGCATTTT. Amino acid sequence: CASVRKVTNQPQHF.

The chain couples TRBV7-6 to TRBJ2-1; D is undetermined. This CDR3 has 14 amino acids. V was shortened by 2 bases and J by 10 bases, with 15 bases between the two germline ends. CDR1 SGHVS and CDR2 FNYEAQ come from the germline V gene. The CDR3 coding sequence is TGTGCCAGCAGCTTACAGGACCTCCTCCGAGAGCAGTTCTTC. Its translation: CASSLQDLLREQFF.

The chain recombines TRBV12-3 or TRBV12-4 with TRBJ2-3; TRBD2 aligns across 13 bases. CDR3 length: 14 amino acids. J was trimmed by 8 bases and V by 5 bases; bases with no gene match: 4. Here the CDR3 DNA reads TGTGCCAGCAGTCTGACTAGCGGGGGGAGTACGCAGTATTTT. Residues: CASSLTSGGSTQYF.

This clonotype was seen a handful of times. V is TRBV24-1 and J is TRBJ2-3, with 7 nucleotides matching TRBD2. With V trimmed by 5 bases and J by 1 base, 20 bases remained unmatched. The CDR3 has 20 residues. Per germline, CDR1 KGHDR and CDR2 SFDVKD. The chain's CDR3 is CATSAGGGEEDPTGTDTQYF. The CDR3 DNA sequence: TGTGCCACCAGTGCGGGGGGAGGGGAGGAGGACCCTACGGGCACAGATACGCAGTATTTT.

This clonotype has ten or more counts. The rearrangement joins TRBV7-2 to TRBJ2-4; D tentatively fits TRBD1 or TRBD2 (6 bases each). The CDR3 totals 15 residues. Germline CDR1 is SGHTA and CDR2 is FQGNSA. Between the trimmed V and J ends, which lost 5 bases and 7 bases, there was a span of 18 bases. The CDR3 DNA reads as TGTGCCAGCAGCACCCAGCCCGGGGGCGAGAACATTCAGTACTTC. Its translation: CASSTQPGGENIQYF.

This clonotype was seen more than once but under ten times. This rearrangement joins TRBV11-2 to TRBJ2-3, with a weak D call TRBD2 (7 bases). Trimming shortened V by 4 bases and J by 5 bases, and 19 bases separated the two germline ends. The V gene's germline CDR1 is SGHAT and CDR2 FQNNGV. CDR3 length equals 16 residues. CDR3: CASSSLGGGALDTQYF. The CDR3 nucleotides read TGTGCCAGCAGCTCATTGGGGGGGGGGGCCTTAGATACGCAGTATTTT. Filled out from reference TRBV11-2 and TRBJ2-3, the complete variable domain reads EAGVAQSPRYKIIEKRQSVAFWCNPISGHATLYWYQQILGQGPKLLIQFQNNGVVDDSQLPKDRFSAERLKGVDSTLKIQPAKLEDSAVYLCASSSLGGGALDTQYFGPGTRLTVL.

CDR3 protein: CASGQGAAFF. Written as DNA, the CDR3 is TGTGCCAGCGGACAGGGCGCAGCTTTCTTT. The chain joins TRBV27 to TRBJ1-1; 8 nucleotides match TRBD1. Germline values: CDR1 MNHEY, CDR2 SMNVEV (reference sequence). There are 10 residues in the CDR3. Unmatched junction bases numbered 3, after V lost 8 bases and J lost 10 bases.

This clonotype was seen at least ten times. The rearrangement uses TRBV6-5 and TRBJ1-3; a possible D gene is TRBD1 (5 bases). The CDR3 totals 14 residues. V was clipped by 4 bases and J by 4 bases, with 11 bases between them. Germline V lookup: CDR1 MNHEY, CDR2 SVGAGI. The CDR3 loop is CASSSGGRGNTIYF. The CDR3 DNA reads as TGTGCCAGCAGTTCTGGGGGACGCGGAAACACCATATATTTT.

The chain uses TRBV7-6 and TRBJ2-7, with TRBD2 matching 10 bases. The length of the CDR3 is 17 residues. Per germline, CDR1 SGHVS and CDR2 FNYEAQ. V gave up 1 base and J gave up 2 bases; unmatched junction bases: 8. The CDR3 bases are TGTGCCAGCAGCTTAGTGGGTTTCGGGACTAGCGCCTACGAGCAGTACTTC. Its translation is CASSLVGFGTSAYEQYF.

The chain links TRBV5-4 to TRBJ2-7; 8 nucleotides match TRBD1. The V segment lost 3 bases and the J segment 4 bases; nucleotides outside the gene matches: 9. Per the germline V gene, CDR1 is SGHNT and CDR2 is YYREEE (reference sequence). CDR3 length: 15 amino acids. For the CDR3, the DNA is TGTGCCAGCAGCTCAACCGGGACAGGACCTTACGAGCAGTACTTC. It yields the protein CASSSTGTGPYEQYF.

The V gene is TRBV28, the J gene TRBJ1-3, with 10 nucleotides matching TRBD1. Germline V gene data show CDR1 as MDHEN and CDR2 as SYDVKM. The CDR3 spans 15 residues. Trimming cost V 7 bases and J 7 bases; bases outside gene matches: 10. CDR3 in DNA: TGTGCCAGCACCGCCGGGACAGGGGAGTGGAACACCATATATTTT. Amino acid sequence: CASTAGTGEWNTIYF.

The table lists this clonotype with many counts. V is TRBV7-2 and J is TRBJ2-5, with 10 positions matching TRBD2. V gave up 6 bases and J gave up 5 bases; unmatched junction bases: 3. Per germline, CDR1 SGHTA and CDR2 FQGNSA. This CDR3 region has 13 residues. For the CDR3, the DNA is TGTGCCAGCAGAGCGGGGGGGACCGAGACCCAGTACTTC. As protein: CASRAGGTETQYF. The full variable domain, with the rest looked up from reference TRBV7-2 and TRBJ2-5, is GAGVSQSPSNKVTEKGKDVELRCDPISGHTALYWYRQSLGQGLEFLIYFQGNSAPDKSGLPSDRFSAERTGGSVSTLTIQRTQQEDSAVYLCASRAGGTETQYFGPGTRLLVL.